What follows describes a single TCR beta chain. The record originates from a study of shared clonotypes between healthy human individuals. There were no recent acute infections or vaccinations among the donors, who were healthy HIV-negative adults. All the donors were Caucasian adults who lived in Nashville, Tennessee. A CD45RA-negative memory subset and a CD45RA+ naive subset were separated from the CD4+ cells. The CDR3 runs 17 residues. Looked up from germline, CDR1 is SEHNR and CDR2 is FQNEAQ (reference sequence). With 5 bases clipped from V and 5 bases from J, the junction kept 15 bases outside the gene matches. Running of the assay took place at deep level. TCRdb's copy holds only in-frame clones and misses some; the assay was immunoSEQ multiplex PCR. The data contain about 1 million clones, approximately 70% of them seen just once; the ten biggest clones take up roughly 1.5%.

This TCR derives from a man aged 18 to 29 in good health. Input material: memory CD4+ T cells sorted from blood. Subset of the sample: CD45RA-negative fraction. V usage is TRBV7-9 and J usage is TRBJ2-1; TRBD1 agrees at 7 bases. For the CDR3, the DNA is TGTGCCAGCAGCGCCCTCTATAGGGGGCTGGTGGACAATGAGCAGTTCTTC. Its translation: CASSALYRGLVDNEQFF.